Listed here is a single TCR beta chain. Other DNA sequences of this sample code for an identical CDR3. All enrollees were roughly 18 to 90 years old and from under 25 US areas. Cohorts were determined from participant-reported clinical history. In the 2 weeks before study entry, exposed participants met a COVID-19 case, which was PCR-confirmed or clinician-diagnosed. Per the original methods: Nucleated cell number was recorded as an estimate derived from reference gene primer amplification. Data came from immunoSEQ multiplex PCR; TCRdb stores just in-frame clones and leaves some out. The D gene and trimming were derived from the DNA, and the V and J assignments and clone size from that table. The sample carries 250,000 or so clones, 85% to 95% recorded once. V was clipped by 9 bases and J by 2 bases, with 12 bases between them. Per the germline V gene, CDR1 is KGHDR and CDR2 is SFDVKD. This CDR3 spans 14 amino acids.

The data were taken from a study of blood T cell repertoires in COVID-19. The source of this sequence is a man aged 35 to 55 who had been exposed to COVID-19. This sequence joins TRBV24-1 and TRBJ2-2; D is perhaps TRBD2 (7 bases). Sequenced sample: PBMCs or T cells enriched from blood (not recorded which). This chain's CDR3 is CATRGAANTGELFF. For the CDR3, the DNA is TGTGCCACCCGGGGGGCGGCAAACACCGGGGAGCTGTTTTTT.